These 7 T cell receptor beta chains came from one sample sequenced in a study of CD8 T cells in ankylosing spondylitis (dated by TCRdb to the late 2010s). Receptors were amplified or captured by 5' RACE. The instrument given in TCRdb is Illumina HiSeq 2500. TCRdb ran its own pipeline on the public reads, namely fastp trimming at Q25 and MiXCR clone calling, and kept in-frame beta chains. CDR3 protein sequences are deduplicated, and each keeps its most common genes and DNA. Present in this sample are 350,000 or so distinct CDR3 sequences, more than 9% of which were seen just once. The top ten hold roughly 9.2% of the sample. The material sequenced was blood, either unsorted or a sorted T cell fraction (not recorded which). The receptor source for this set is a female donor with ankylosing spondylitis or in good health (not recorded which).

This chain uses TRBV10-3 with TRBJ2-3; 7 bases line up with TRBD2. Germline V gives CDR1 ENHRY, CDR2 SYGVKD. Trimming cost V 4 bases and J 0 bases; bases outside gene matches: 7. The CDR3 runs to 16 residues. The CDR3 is CAISAGRGSSTDTQYF. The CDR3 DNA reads TGTGCCATCAGTGCTGGGCGGGGGTCGAGCACAGATACGCAGTATTTT.

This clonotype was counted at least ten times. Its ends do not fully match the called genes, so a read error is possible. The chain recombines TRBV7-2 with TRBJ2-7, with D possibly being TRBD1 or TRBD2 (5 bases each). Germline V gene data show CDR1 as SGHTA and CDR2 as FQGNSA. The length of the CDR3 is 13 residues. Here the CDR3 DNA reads TGTGCCAGCAGCCTAGGTTGGGGACCCTTATTTGTCTTC. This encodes CASSLGWGPLFVF.

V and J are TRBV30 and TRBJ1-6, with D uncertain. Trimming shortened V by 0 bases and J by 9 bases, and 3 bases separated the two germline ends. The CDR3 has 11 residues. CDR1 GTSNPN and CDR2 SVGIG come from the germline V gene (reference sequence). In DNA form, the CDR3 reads TGTGCCTGGAGTGTACTTTCACCCCTCCACTTT. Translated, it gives CAWSVLSPLHF.

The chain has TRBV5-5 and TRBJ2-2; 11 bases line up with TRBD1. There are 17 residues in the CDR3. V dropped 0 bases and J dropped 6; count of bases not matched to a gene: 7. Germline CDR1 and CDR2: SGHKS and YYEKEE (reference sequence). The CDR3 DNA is TGTGCCAGCAGCTTGGAAGGACAGGGGGCGATCTCCGGGGAGCTGTTTTTT. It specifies CASSLEGQGAISGELFF.

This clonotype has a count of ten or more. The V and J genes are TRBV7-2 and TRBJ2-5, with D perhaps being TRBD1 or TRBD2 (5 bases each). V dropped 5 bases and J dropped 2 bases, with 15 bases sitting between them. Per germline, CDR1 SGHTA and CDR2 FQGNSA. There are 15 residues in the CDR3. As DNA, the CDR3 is TGTGCCAGCAGCGGCTATGTGGGGGAGCAAGAGACCCAGTACTTC. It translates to CASSGYVGEQETQYF.

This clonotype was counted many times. CDR3 nucleotides: TGTGCCAGCAGTCCGAGAGTTCATAATGAGCAGTTCTTC. This encodes CASSPRVHNEQFF. The rearrangement links TRBV12-3 or TRBV12-4 to TRBJ2-1; D call uncertain. The CDR3 totals 13 residues. With 5 bases removed from V and 7 bases from J, the gap between germline ends came to 12 bases.

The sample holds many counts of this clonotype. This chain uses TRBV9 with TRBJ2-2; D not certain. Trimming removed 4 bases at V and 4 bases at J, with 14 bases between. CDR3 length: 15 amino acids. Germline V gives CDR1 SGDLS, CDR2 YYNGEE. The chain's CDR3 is CASSPQSRSTGELFF. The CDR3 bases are TGTGCCAGCAGCCCCCAATCCAGATCCACCGGGGAGCTGTTTTTT. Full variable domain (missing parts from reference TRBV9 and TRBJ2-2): DSGVTQTPKHLITATGQRVTLRCSPRSGDLSVYWYQQSLDQGLQFLIQYYNGEERAKGNILERFSAQQFPDLHSELNLSSLELGDSALYFCASSPQSRSTGELFFGEGSRLTVL.